These 17 T cell receptor beta chains share one sample of origin, sequenced in a study of T-cell memory formation after mild COVID-19. TCRdb processed the 5' RACE reads anew with MiXCR; each CDR3 protein has one entry. This table holds fewer than 150,000 distinct CDR3 sequences, approximately 6.3% found once. Specimen: PBMCs or a T cell subset sorted from them (not recorded which). All receptors derive from an adult woman who had mild COVID-19 (a few samples of this study predate the infection). Cell type and time point are not known.

There are a few counts of this clonotype. The chain recombines TRBV4-1 with TRBJ2-1; tentative D call: TRBD2 (6 bases). The length of the CDR3 is 12 residues. Trimming shortened V by 1 base and J by 9 bases, and 7 bases separated the two germline ends. Germline V gene data show CDR1 as MGHRA and CDR2 as YSYEKL. CDR3 sequence: CASSQASVEQFF. Here the CDR3 DNA reads TGCGCCAGCAGCCAAGCTAGCGTTGAGCAGTTCTTC.

The chain uses TRBV5-5 and TRBJ2-3, with 14 nucleotides matching TRBD2. This CDR3 spans 18 amino acids. In germline, CDR1 is SGHKS, CDR2 YYEKEE (reference sequence). V gave up 2 bases and J gave up 0 bases; unmatched junction bases: 5. CDR3 DNA sequence: TGTGCCAGCAGCTTCGGACTAGCGGGGGGCCAAAGCACAGATACGCAGTATTTT. As protein: CASSFGLAGGQSTDTQYF.

This clonotype has only a few counts. The chain joins TRBV5-5 to TRBJ1-1; D uncertain. With 6 bases removed from V and 3 bases from J, the gap between germline ends came to 21 bases. This CDR3 has 16 amino acids. Germline-derived CDR1 and CDR2 are SGHKS and YYEKEE (reference sequence). DNA of the CDR3: TGTGCCAGCATTCGGGCGGTAACGTCCATTTACACTGAAGCTTTCTTT. Encoded protein: CASIRAVTSIYTEAFF.

The J gene is TRBJ1-1, the V gene TRBV6-2 or TRBV6-3; D is unclear. This CDR3 contains 13 residues. Trimming pared 5 bases from V and 10 bases from J, leaving 17 bases between. CDR1 is MNHEY, CDR2 SVGEGT, per germline. The CDR3 region is CASSAFYMEGAFF. As DNA, the CDR3 is TGTGCCAGCAGTGCCTTCTATATGGAAGGAGCTTTCTTT.

Only a few counts were recorded for this clonotype. V is TRBV12-3 or TRBV12-4 and J is TRBJ2-1; D may be TRBD1 (6 bases). V was clipped by 1 base and J by 2 bases, with 15 bases between them. The length of the CDR3 is 17 residues. CDR3 protein: CASSLVGRGETYNEQFF. CDR3 in DNA: TGTGCCAGCAGTTTAGTAGGCAGGGGAGAAACCTACAATGAGCAGTTCTTC.

The rearrangement uses TRBV27 and TRBJ1-1; tentative D call: TRBD1 (5 bases). The ends were cut back, 6 bases at V and 0 bases at J, with 5 bases in the middle. The length of the CDR3 is 12 residues. Germline lookup yields CDR1 MNHEY and CDR2 SMNVEV (reference sequence). For the CDR3, the DNA is TGTGCCAGCAGGACAGTGAACACTGAAGCTTTCTTT. As protein: CASRTVNTEAFF.

The sample holds many counts of this clonotype. The chain recombines TRBV7-8 with TRBJ2-1; D is unresolved. Trimming removed 2 bases at V and 4 bases at J, with 15 bases between. This CDR3 is 16 amino acids long. Germline CDR1 is SGHVS and CDR2 is FQNEAQ. As DNA, the CDR3 is TGTGCCAGCAGCTTAAGGGCACCTTCTGGATACAATGAGCAGTTCTTC. Protein product: CASSLRAPSGYNEQFF.

The sample holds a few counts of this clonotype. The chain couples TRBV7-8 to TRBJ2-3, with D perhaps given as TRBD1 or TRBD2 (5 bases each). The germline V gene has CDR1 SGHVS and CDR2 FQNEAQ. The CDR3 length is 14 residues. With 5 bases removed from V and 1 base from J, the gap between germline ends came to 10 bases. The CDR3 sequence: CASSRDLRTDTQYF. The CDR3 nucleotides read TGTGCCAGCAGCCGGGACCTTCGCACAGATACGCAGTATTTT. The full variable domain, in which reference TRBV7-8 and TRBJ2-3 provide the parts outside the CDR3, is GAGVSQSPRYKVAKRGQDVALRCDPISGHVSLFWYQQALGQGPEFLTYFQNEAQLDKSGLPSDRFFAERPEGSVSTLKIQRTQQEDSAVYLCASSRDLRTDTQYFGPGTRLTVL.

The chain carries TRBV5-1 and TRBJ2-3, with 9 bases fitting TRBD2. The CDR3 covers 17 residues. V gave up 3 bases and J gave up 6 bases; unmatched junction bases: 14. The germline V gene has CDR1 SGHRS and CDR2 YFSETQ. Here the CDR3 reads CASSSRPGGGAADTQYF. The CDR3 DNA reads TGCGCCAGCAGCTCCCGCCCTGGCGGGGGGGCCGCGGATACGCAGTATTTT.

The V gene is TRBV4-1, the J gene TRBJ2-3, with TRBD2 identical over 11 bases. CDR3 length: 21 residues. Germline lookup yields CDR1 MGHRA and CDR2 YSYEKL. The junction had 22 bases not matched to a gene; V was cut back by 3 bases and J by 5 bases. The CDR3 DNA follows: TGCGCCAGCAGCCAGCCGGGACTAGCGGTCCCCACCCCCAGAGATCGAGATACGCAGTATTTT. It encodes CASSQPGLAVPTPRDRDTQYF.

This clonotype was recorded a few times. V gene TRBV5-1 combines with J gene TRBJ2-1; the match to TRBD2 covers 11 bases. The ends lost 5 bases at V and 5 bases at J; junction bases unmatched: 6. Germline V gene lookup returns CDR1 SGHRS and CDR2 YFSETQ. This CDR3 is built from 15 residues. CDR3 sequence: CASRYSGGADNEQFF. CDR3 in DNA: TGCGCCAGCAGATATAGCGGGGGGGCGGACAATGAGCAGTTCTTC.

This clonotype was observed a handful of times. This chain uses TRBV5-1 with TRBJ1-3; 10 bases fit TRBD1. J gave up 4 bases and V 4 bases, and 8 bases lay outside the gene matches. The germline gives CDR1 SGHRS, CDR2 YFSETQ. The CDR3 extends over 16 amino acids. CDR3: CASSAAGQGTGNTIYF. CDR3 in DNA: TGCGCCAGCAGCGCCGCGGGACAGGGGACGGGAAACACCATATATTTT.

This chain links TRBV18 with TRBJ2-1, with a tentative D call TRBD2 (7 bases). Trimming cost V 6 bases and J 12 bases, with 18 bases left between them. Germline CDR1 KGHSH, CDR2 LQKENI. The CDR3 has 13 amino acids. The chain's CDR3 is CASSEGGALSQFF. The CDR3 coding sequence is TGTGCCAGCTCCGAAGGGGGGGCCCTCTCGCAGTTCTTC.

This clonotype was detected many times. The V and J genes are TRBV20-1 and TRBJ2-6; no firm D call. Germline V lookup: CDR1 DFQATT, CDR2 SNEGSKA (reference sequence). This CDR3 comprises 16 residues. The ends were cut back, 1 base at V and 2 bases at J, with 12 bases in the middle. This chain's CDR3 is CSARVSIITGANVLTF. The CDR3 nucleotides read TGCAGTGCTAGAGTTTCCATCATCACTGGGGCCAACGTCCTGACTTTC.

This clonotype has a handful of counts. The rearrangement links TRBV3-1 to TRBJ2-2, with 8 nucleotides matching TRBD1. Germline CDR1 LGHDT, CDR2 YNNKEL (reference sequence). The CDR3 extends over 17 amino acids. With 0 bases clipped from V and 5 bases from J, the junction kept 8 bases outside the gene matches. The CDR3 reads CASSQEDRAASTGELFF. As DNA, the CDR3 is TGTGCCAGCAGCCAAGAGGACAGGGCGGCGTCAACCGGGGAGCTGTTTTTT.

At least ten counts were recorded for this clonotype. The J gene is TRBJ2-1, the V gene TRBV20-1; D may be TRBD2 (6 bases). This CDR3 region has 15 residues. Looked up from germline, CDR1 is DFQATT and CDR2 is SNEGSKA (reference sequence). Trimming took off 1 base at V and 7 bases at J, with 17 bases between the two ends. The CDR3 loop reads CSARAPGRLVNEQFF. The CDR3 DNA follows: TGCAGTGCTAGAGCTCCTGGGAGGCTTGTGAATGAGCAGTTCTTC.

This clonotype was counted at least ten times. The J gene is TRBJ2-5, the V gene TRBV6-5; possible D gene TRBD1, 6 bases. Germline assignment: CDR1 MNHEY and CDR2 SVGAGI. Trimming stripped 5 bases from V and 5 bases from J, with 9 bases between. This CDR3 region has 12 residues. DNA for the CDR3: TGTGCCAGCAGTACAGGGTGGGAGACCCAGTACTTC. Amino acids: CASSTGWETQYF.